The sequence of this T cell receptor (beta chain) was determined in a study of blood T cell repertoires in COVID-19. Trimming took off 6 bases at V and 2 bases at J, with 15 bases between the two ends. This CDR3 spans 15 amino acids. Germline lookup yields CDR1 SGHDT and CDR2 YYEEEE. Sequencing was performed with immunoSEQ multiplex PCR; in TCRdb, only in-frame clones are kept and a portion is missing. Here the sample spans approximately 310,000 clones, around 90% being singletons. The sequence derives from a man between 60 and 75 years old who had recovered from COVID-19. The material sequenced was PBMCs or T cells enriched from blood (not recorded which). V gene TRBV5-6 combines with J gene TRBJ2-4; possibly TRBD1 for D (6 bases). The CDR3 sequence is CASNHKQGPKNIQYF. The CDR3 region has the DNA TGTGCCAGCAACCACAAACAGGGCCCCAAAAACATTCAGTACTTC.